The 21 T cell receptor beta chains in this list originate from one sample, sequenced in a study of a mutant IDH1 vaccine in newly diagnosed glioma (dated by TCRdb to the early 2020s). For these receptors, no antigen is known. In the paper's terms, the time point label means: week 35, safety follow-up. Each vaccine dose, consisting of 300 ug of a 20-mer mutant IDH1 peptide in Montanide, was administered subcutaneously with topical imiquimod. Receptor libraries were prepared by the immunoSEQ multiplex PCR assay. Drawn from immuneACCESS, this table holds only the in-frame rearrangements with V and J called that TCRdb kept. Clones are partly lost; checked studies trace under half to an unresolved V gene and leave the rest unexplained. This sample lists some 58,000 clones; roughly 81% were detected once. Roughly 5.7% of the sample belongs to the ten largest clones. The source was PBMCs, collected from a glioma patient whose treatment included an IDH1 peptide vaccine. The receptor source for this set is a man aged 35 to 55 with glioma.

Notes on this clone: The junction departs from germline at one end; a sequencing error may be responsible. The gene calls are TRBV7-2 and TRBJ1-5, with no clear D. CDR3 length: 13 residues. The germline V gene has CDR1 SGHTA and CDR2 FQGNSA. The CDR3 coding sequence is TGTGCCGGCAGCACCGAATTGGGTCAGCCCCAGCATTTT. Amino acid sequence: CAGSTELGQPQHF.

The chain is built from TRBV7-2 and TRBJ1-1; D is unclear. Germline CDR1 SGHTA, CDR2 FQGNSA. This CDR3 has 13 residues. V lost 0 bases to trimming and J lost 5 bases, with 7 bases between them. The CDR3 DNA sequence: TGTGCCAGCAGCTTAGCTGTAATGACTGAAGCTTTCTTT. Translating gives CASSLAVMTEAFF.

The rearrangement uses TRBV28 and TRBJ1-3, with a tentative D call TRBD1 (6 bases). Trimming left V 2 bases short and J 0 bases short, with 8 bases between. The CDR3 runs to 15 residues. Germline V gives CDR1 MDHEN, CDR2 SYDVKM. CDR3 protein: CASSLRDNSGNTIYF. The CDR3 DNA is TGTGCCAGCAGTTTAAGGGACAACTCTGGAAACACCATATATTTT.

The chain is built from TRBV4-3 and TRBJ2-5; 10 bases line up with TRBD1. V shed 3 bases, J shed 4 bases, and the junction held 20 bases outside the gene matches. In germline, CDR1 is LGHNA, CDR2 YSLEER. The CDR3 covers 20 residues. The CDR3 region is CASSHRGPGQGIGRGETQYF. The CDR3 bases are TGCGCCAGCAGCCATCGGGGACCGGGACAGGGGATTGGAAGGGGAGAGACCCAGTACTTC.

The CDR3 DNA reads TGCGCCAGCAGCCCCGGGGTGTCAGGCTCCTACGAGCAGTACTTC. This encodes CASSPGVSGSYEQYF. The J gene is TRBJ2-7, the V gene TRBV4-3; D possibly corresponds to TRBD2 (5 bases). V dropped 4 bases and J dropped 0 bases, with 13 bases sitting between them. Looked up from germline, CDR1 is LGHNA and CDR2 is YSLEER. The CDR3 consists of 15 residues.

The chain uses TRBV7-6 and TRBJ2-7, with D tentatively TRBD2 (5 bases). V lost 2 bases and J lost 7, with 9 bases in between. The CDR3 covers 12 residues. Germline values: CDR1 SGHVS, CDR2 FNYEAQ. CDR3 region: CASSLSGEEQYF. For the CDR3, the DNA is TGTGCCAGCAGCTTAAGTGGGGAGGAGCAGTACTTC.

The genes are TRBV7-9 and TRBJ1-4; 11 bases are shared with TRBD1. CDR1 SEHNR and CDR2 FQNEAQ come from the germline V gene (reference sequence). Unmatched junction bases numbered 10, after V lost 5 bases and J lost 2 bases. The CDR3 extends over 18 amino acids. The CDR3 protein is CASSPSDRGRATNEKLFF. CDR3 in DNA: TGTGCCAGCAGCCCGTCGGACAGGGGGCGGGCCACTAATGAAAAACTGTTTTTT.

The J gene is TRBJ2-5, the V gene TRBV11-3, with D maybe TRBD2 (6 bases). V shed 3 bases and J shed 4 bases, with 18 bases lying between them. The CDR3 spans 16 residues. The germline CDR1 and CDR2 sequences are SGHNT and YENEEA. For the CDR3, the DNA is TGTGCCAGCAGCTTGCCTCCGGGACTTGGTGGAGAGACCCAGTACTTC. Translating it yields CASSLPPGLGGETQYF. Looking up the rest from reference TRBV11-3 and TRBJ2-5 gives the full variable domain: EAGVVQSPRYKIIEKKQPVAFWCNPISGHNTLYWYLQNLGQGPELLIRYENEEAVDDSQLPKDRFSAERLKGVDSTLKIQPAELGDSAVYLCASSLPPGLGGETQYFGPGTRLLVL.

The table lists this clone with a count of one. This chain connects TRBV19 to TRBJ2-7; 7 bases line up with TRBD2. With V trimmed by 3 bases and J by 2 bases, 1 base remained unmatched. CDR1 and CDR2 from the germline V gene are LNHDA and SQIVND (reference sequence). This CDR3 spans 13 amino acids. The CDR3 region is CASSMGGAYEQYF. The CDR3 DNA sequence: TGTGCCAGTAGTATGGGGGGGGCCTACGAGCAGTACTTC.

This sequence joins TRBV28 and TRBJ1-2; D not resolved. V was pared by 3 bases and J by 4 bases, with 9 bases between. Germline lookup yields CDR1 MDHEN and CDR2 SYDVKM. The length of the CDR3 is 13 residues. This chain's CDR3 is CASSFLQFYGYTF. Written as DNA, the CDR3 is TGTGCCAGCAGTTTCTTACAGTTCTATGGCTACACCTTC.

By proportion, this clone is medium-sized. V gene TRBV14 combines with J gene TRBJ2-5; TRBD2 aligns across 10 bases. The CDR3 length is 16 residues. The V gene end was trimmed by 1 base and the J gene end by 7 bases; junction bases not matched to a gene: 9. The germline gives CDR1 SGHDN, CDR2 FVKESK. This CDR3 reads CASSQVLAGATRTQYF. The CDR3 nucleotides are TGTGCCAGCAGCCAAGTGCTAGCGGGGGCCACCCGGACCCAGTACTTC.

The chain combines TRBV29-1 with TRBJ1-3, with 7 bases matching TRBD1. The V gene end was trimmed by 5 bases and the J gene end by 0 bases; junction bases not matched to a gene: 7. CDR1 and CDR2 (germline): SQVTM, ANQGSEA. The CDR3 has 15 amino acids. This CDR3 is CSVRQGGSSGNTIYF. The DNA for the CDR3 is TGCAGCGTTAGACAGGGAGGAAGCTCTGGAAACACCATATATTTT.

This chain connects TRBV6-5 to TRBJ1-5; D is perhaps TRBD1 (5 bases). The CDR3 spans 14 residues. Germline V gene sequence: CDR1 MNHEY, CDR2 SVGAGI. V lost 6 bases and J 3 bases, leaving 12 bases between the germline ends. CDR3 in amino acids: CASSRDSFNQPQHF. The CDR3 DNA follows: TGTGCCAGCAGCCGCGACAGTTTCAATCAGCCCCAGCATTTT.

The chain uses TRBV5-6 and TRBJ1-3; the D gene is possibly TRBD1 (5 bases). V was clipped by 0 bases and J by 2 bases, with 9 bases between them. The CDR3 runs 15 residues. Germline V gene data show CDR1 as SGHDT and CDR2 as YYEEEE. The CDR3 DNA reads as TGTGCCAGCAGCTTGGTAGCAGGGACTGGAAACACCATATATTTT. Translating gives CASSLVAGTGNTIYF.

The chain is built from TRBV6-4 and TRBJ2-3; TRBD2 agrees at 11 bases. In germline, CDR1 is MRHNA, CDR2 SNTAGT. The CDR3 has 16 amino acids. V lost 0 bases and J lost 3; bases outside the gene matches: 2. CDR3 sequence: CASSDSSGGATDTQYF. The CDR3 DNA reads TGTGCCAGCAGTGACTCTAGCGGGGGGGCTACAGATACGCAGTATTTT.

The gene calls are TRBV6-5 and TRBJ2-7, with 10 bases identical to TRBD1. The CDR3 has 16 amino acids. V lost 2 bases, J lost 7 bases, and 11 bases stayed unmatched. In germline, CDR1 is MNHEY, CDR2 SVGAGI. CDR3 residues: CASSYPPRGQGWEQYF. The CDR3 DNA sequence: TGTGCCAGCAGTTACCCCCCAAGGGGACAGGGGTGGGAGCAGTACTTC.

With respect to this clone: One junction end does not reproduce the germline sequence, and a read error may be involved. The J gene is TRBJ2-5, the V gene TRBV7-7; a possible D gene is TRBD2 (5 bases). CDR1 and CDR2 from the germline V gene are SSHAT and FNYEAQ (reference sequence). The CDR3 has 15 residues. The CDR3 DNA reads TGTGCTAGCAGCCCTACTAGAACCGGCCAAGAGACCCAGTACTTC. Translated, it gives CASSPTRTGQETQYF.

The genes are TRBV29-1 and TRBJ2-1, with unresolved D. Germline lookup yields CDR1 SQVTM and CDR2 ANQGSEA. The CDR3 contains 14 residues. The CDR3 loop reads CSYPGSPSYNEQFF. CDR3 coding DNA: TGCAGTTATCCGGGTAGCCCGTCCTACAATGAGCAGTTCTTC.

This clone was picked up a small number of times. An end of the junction differs from the germline gene, which may be a read error. This chain joins TRBV11-2 and TRBJ2-6; 7 nucleotides align to TRBD1. This CDR3 is built from 16 residues. Germline V gene sequence: CDR1 SGHAT, CDR2 FQNNGV. The CDR3 region has the DNA TGTGCCAGCAGCATAGACAGGGTTTCTGGGGCCAACGTCCTGACTTTC. Its translation: CASSIDRVSGANVLTF.

Only a few counts were recorded for this clone. The chain links TRBV5-6 to TRBJ1-1; D gene uncertain. The V and J ends lost 7 bases and 1 base respectively, with 11 bases between them. The CDR3 is 13 amino acids. Germline CDR1 and CDR2: SGHDT and YYEEEE. The CDR3 here is CASVGVTNTEAFF. The CDR3 DNA sequence: TGTGCCAGCGTGGGCGTGACGAACACTGAAGCTTTCTTT.

The chain is built from TRBV5-6 and TRBJ2-1; D tentatively fits TRBD1 or TRBD2 (5 bases each). Germline CDR1 is SGHDT and CDR2 is YYEEEE. CDR3 length equals 13 residues. With 5 bases removed from V and 9 bases from J, the gap between germline ends came to 15 bases. The CDR3 sequence is CASRGLRGGEQFF. The CDR3 bases are TGTGCCAGCAGAGGACTCCGTGGGGGTGAGCAGTTCTTC.